A single sample gave rise to the 15 T cell receptor beta chains below, sequenced in a study of blood T cells in healthy people across ages. Then a second PCR, running roughly 7 to 11 cycles, was carried out with a sample-barcoded 5' primer and a J-beta primer mix. Using its own MiXCR run on the 5' RACE reads, TCRdb lists one record per CDR3 protein. The sample holds some 1.7 million distinct CDR3 sequences, under 30% seen once. The source material was blood. Receptor source: a young woman in good health.

The chain recombines TRBV20-1 with TRBJ1-3; no firm D call. The ends were cut back, 6 bases at V and 0 bases at J, with 9 bases in the middle. CDR3 size: 13 residues. Germline CDR1 and CDR2: DFQATT and SNEGSKA (reference sequence). In DNA form, the CDR3 reads TGCAGTGCATGGGCCAGCTCTGGAAACACCATATATTTT. This translates into CSAWASSGNTIYF.

This sequence joins TRBV18 and TRBJ2-5, with no clear D. The J call could be wrong; TRBJ2-7 is a better fit for the DNA end. CDR3 length equals 12 residues. The germline V gene encodes CDR1 KGHSH and CDR2 LQKENI. The CDR3 region has the DNA TGTGCCAGCTCACCTAAGCATCCCGAGCAGTACTTC. This gives the protein CASSPKHPEQYF.

The chain uses TRBV7-3 and TRBJ1-6; weak D call: TRBD1 (5 bases). CDR1 and CDR2 (germline): SGHTA, FQGTGA. Trimming removed 4 bases from V and 8 bases from J, with 12 bases in between. The CDR3 spans 14 residues. The DNA for the CDR3 is TGTGCCAGCAGCTCCCTCGCGGGGGATTCACCCCTCCACTTT. Its protein product is CASSSLAGDSPLHF.

The chain's CDR3 is CSATGAEQYF. DNA for the CDR3: TGCAGTGCCACGGGGGCCGAGCAGTACTTC. The chain links TRBV20-1 to TRBJ2-5; possibly TRBD1 or TRBD2 for D (6 bases each). The J call could be wrong; TRBJ2-7 is a better fit for the DNA end. CDR3 size: 10 residues. Germline-derived CDR1 and CDR2 are DFQATT and SNEGSKA (reference sequence).

This clonotype was counted ten times or more. The DNA for the CDR3 is TGCAGCGTTGGGGGTAATCCAGATACGCAGTATTTT. Amino acid sequence: CSVGGNPDTQYF. The chain combines TRBV29-1 with TRBJ2-3, with D uncertain. Looked up from germline, CDR1 is SQVTM and CDR2 is ANQGSEA. The CDR3 loop spans 12 amino acids. The V gene lost 4 bases and the J gene lost 4 bases, with 9 bases spanning the gap.

This clonotype occurred a few times. The V and J genes are TRBV5-1 and TRBJ2-5; 8 bases line up with TRBD2. Germline values: CDR1 SGHRS, CDR2 YFSETQ. V lost 4 bases to trimming and J lost 4 bases; unmatched junction nucleotides: 6. This CDR3 contains 14 residues. In DNA form, the CDR3 reads TGCGCCAGCAGCAGAGTAGCGGGGTCAGAGACCCAGTACTTC. It translates to CASSRVAGSETQYF.

This chain links TRBV7-6 with TRBJ2-1; 8 positions agree with TRBD2. CDR1 and CDR2 from the germline V gene are SGHVS and FNYEAQ. CDR3 size: 16 residues. V dropped 4 bases and J dropped 7; count of bases not matched to a gene: 12. In nucleotides, the CDR3 is TGTGCCAGCAGCTCTCAACCGGGACTAGTGGGGAATGAGCAGTTCTTC. Protein: CASSSQPGLVGNEQFF.

The chain couples TRBV7-2 to TRBJ1-1, with no clear D. Germline V gene data show CDR1 as SGHTA and CDR2 as FQGNSA. The CDR3 covers 14 residues. Trimming took 4 bases from V and 1 from J, leaving 10 bases between them. The CDR3 sequence: CASSSPLKNTEAFF. In nucleotides, the CDR3 is TGTGCCAGCAGCTCCCCTCTAAAGAACACTGAAGCTTTCTTT.

A word on this clonotype: No conserved phenylalanine or tryptophan ends this CDR3, so it is likely a read error. V is TRBV7-2 and J is TRBJ1-1, with 8 bases aligning to TRBD1. The CDR3 is 13 residues long. V dropped 5 bases and J dropped 7; count of bases not matched to a gene: 6. CDR1 and CDR2 (germline): SGHTA, FQGNSA. Written as DNA, the CDR3 is TGTGCCAGCAGCGTAACAGGGGGGGGTGAAGCTTTCTGT. It encodes CASSVTGGGEAFC.

The CDR3 reads CATSDSAGEYNNEQFF. The CDR3 DNA reads TGTGCCACCAGTGATTCGGCCGGGGAATATAATAATGAGCAGTTCTTC. The chain couples TRBV24-1 to TRBJ2-1; maybe TRBD2 (5 bases). Germline V gene sequence: CDR1 KGHDR, CDR2 SFDVKD. The CDR3 runs to 16 residues. V lost 2 bases, J lost 7 bases, and 17 bases lay in between.

As DNA, the CDR3 is TGTGCCAGCAGATGGGACAGGGCGAACACTGAAGCTTTCTTT. It codes for CASRWDRANTEAFF. This chain joins TRBV6-5 and TRBJ1-1; 9 bases match TRBD1. The CDR3 extends over 14 amino acids. Germline-derived CDR1 and CDR2 are MNHEY and SVGAGI. With V trimmed by 6 bases and J by 1 base, 3 bases remained unmatched.

A note on this clonotype: This may be a read error: a much more frequent sequence differs by one nucleotide. The chain uses TRBV10-3 and TRBJ2-5, with TRBD2 identical over 10 bases. CDR1 and CDR2 from the germline V gene are ENHRY and SYGVKD. The CDR3 contains 17 residues. The CDR3 loop is CAISETISGGSRYEQCF. In DNA form, the CDR3 reads TGTGCCATCAGTGAGACTATTAGCGGGGGGTCTCGCTACGAGCAGTGCTTC.

V and J are TRBV24-1 and TRBJ1-2; D gene uncertain. Germline V CDR1 and CDR2: KGHDR, SFDVKD. V was cut by 10 bases and J by 4 bases, with 12 bases left in between. CDR3 length equals 12 residues. CDR3 nucleotide sequence: TGTGCCACTGAAGACGTTCCCTATGGCTACACCTTC. Translated: CATEDVPYGYTF.

This clonotype was seen many times. V is TRBV7-2 and J is TRBJ2-3; weak D call: TRBD2 (5 bases). This CDR3 is 15 amino acids long. V was cut by 3 bases and J by 7 bases, with 17 bases left in between. The germline V gene has CDR1 SGHTA and CDR2 FQGNSA. The CDR3 DNA is TGTGCCAGCAGCTTGGGCTCCCCTAGCTTGAATACGCAGTATTTT. It codes for CASSLGSPSLNTQYF.

The chain joins TRBV3-1 to TRBJ2-4, with D unclear. The CDR3 spans 18 residues. Per germline, CDR1 LGHDT and CDR2 YNNKEL (reference sequence). V shed 0 bases and J shed 0 bases, with 15 bases lying between them. This CDR3 is CASSQDPRREIAKNIQYF. The DNA of the CDR3 is TGTGCCAGCAGCCAAGATCCACGACGAGAGATAGCCAAAAACATTCAGTACTTC.